This is a list of T cell receptor beta chains from one sample in a study of control samples from healthy donors and cancer patients. The table came from immunoSEQ multiplex PCR; TCRdb's copy has only in-frame clones and leaves some out. This table has roughly 120,000 clones, 85% to 95% appearing once. Material for sequencing was blood. These TCRs come from a man in his thirties or forties in good health. The conserved cysteine and the conserved F or W are not part of the CDR3 here.

>TRBV5-6|TRBJ2-5|13
ASSSGVSLQETQY
>TRBV6-5|TRBJ2-1|13
ASRGLGRVYNEQF
>TRBV6-5|TRBJ2-5|11
ASSTISRGTQY
>TRBV27|TRBJ1-2|18
ASSPGQGTLRRLANYGYT
>TRBV6-2/TRBV6-3|TRBJ1-3|12
ASSYGGAGNTIY
>TRBV7-6|TRBJ2-7|12
ASSLVAATYEQY
>TRBV2|TRBJ1-6|14
ASVLPGQGADSPLH
>TRBV19|TRBJ1-4|12
ASSMGAGVEKLF
>TRBV10-2|TRBJ2-7|14
ASSDAVAGITYEQY
>TRBV4-3|TRBJ1-2|14
ASSQDLGGTSYGYT
>TRBV28|TRBJ1-2|11
ASTQGGYGGYT
>TRBV18|TRBJ2-5|11
ASSAGGGETQY
>TRBV6-5|TRBJ2-1|12
ASSYFFGGYEQF
>TRBV27|TRBJ2-1|14
ASSLAGTGAANEQF
>TRBV30|TRBJ1-5|11
AWGDRGGQPQH
>TRBV4-1|TRBJ2-1|13
ASSLRVSSYNEQF
>TRBV6-5|TRBJ1-1|13
ASRRTRGSGTEAF
>TRBV4-3|TRBJ1-3|13
ASSQDYVSGNTIY
>TRBV5-5|TRBJ2-7|12
ASSLGTGGYEQY
>TRBV27|TRBJ2-3|13
ASSLLRGLTDTQY
>TRBV6-4|TRBJ1-4|13
ASSASGQGGEKLF
>TRBV5-1|TRBJ1-5|15
ASSLDPGQGSNQPQH
>TRBV6-2/TRBV6-3|TRBJ1-4|14
ASSYSSGTGSQKLF
>TRBV19|TRBJ1-5|12
ASSIEEGHQPQH
>TRBV27|TRBJ1-4|14
ASSERQGGGNEKLF